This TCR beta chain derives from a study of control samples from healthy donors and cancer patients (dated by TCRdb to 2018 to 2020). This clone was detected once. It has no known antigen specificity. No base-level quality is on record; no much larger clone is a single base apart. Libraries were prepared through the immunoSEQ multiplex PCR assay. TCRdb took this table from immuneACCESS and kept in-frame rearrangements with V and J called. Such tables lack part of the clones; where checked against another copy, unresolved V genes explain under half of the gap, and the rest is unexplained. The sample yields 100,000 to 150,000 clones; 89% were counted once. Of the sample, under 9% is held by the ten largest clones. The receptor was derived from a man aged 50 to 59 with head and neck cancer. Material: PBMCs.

The CDR3 is CASSSTQGARTSGNTGELFF. Here is the DNA: TGTGCCAGCAGCTCCACACAGGGGGCGCGGACTAGCGGGAACACCGGGGAGCTGTTTTTT. The receptor chain draws on TRBV3-1 (or the pseudogene TRBV3-2) and TRBJ2-2; the D gene is possibly TRBD2, with 10 bases matching. Relative to germline, V is 5 bases shorter and J is 1 base shorter, with 26 bases between their ends. CDR1 LGHDT and CDR2 YNNKEL were looked up in the germline V gene (reference sequence). The CDR3 starts with the cysteine, ends with the phenylalanine, and has 20 residues. The entry retains the CDR3 DNA only, 60 bases that are in frame from base 1.